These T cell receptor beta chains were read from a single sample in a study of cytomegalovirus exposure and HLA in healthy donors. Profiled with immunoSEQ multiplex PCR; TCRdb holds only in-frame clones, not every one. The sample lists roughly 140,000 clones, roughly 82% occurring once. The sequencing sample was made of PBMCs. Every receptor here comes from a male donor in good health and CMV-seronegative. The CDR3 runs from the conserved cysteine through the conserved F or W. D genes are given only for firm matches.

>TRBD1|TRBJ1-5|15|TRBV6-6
CASSHRGPSNQPQHF
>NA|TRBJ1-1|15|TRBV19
CASSTRPDSYTEAFF
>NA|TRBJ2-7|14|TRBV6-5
CASISGGPPHEQYF
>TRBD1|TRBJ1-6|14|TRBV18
CASSPGTGRSPLHF
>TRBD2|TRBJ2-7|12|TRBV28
CATRTRHYEQYF
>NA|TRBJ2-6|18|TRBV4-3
CASSQEPPKRSGANVLTF
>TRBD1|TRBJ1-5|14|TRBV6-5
CASSYRQGDQPQHF
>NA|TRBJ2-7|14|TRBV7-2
CASSYLQDRSEQYF
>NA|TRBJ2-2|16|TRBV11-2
CASSLDPGFNTGELFF
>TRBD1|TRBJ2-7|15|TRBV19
CASSKLDRGGYEQYF
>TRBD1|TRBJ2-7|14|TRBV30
CAWGRTGKLYEQYF
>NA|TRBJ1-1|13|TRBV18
CASSLEVNTEAFF